Each of the 29 T cell receptor beta chains below was sequenced from the same sample in a study of blood T cell repertoires in COVID-19 (dated by TCRdb to the early 2020s). Libraries were constructed by the immunoSEQ multiplex PCR assay. TCRdb holds this immuneACCESS table with in-frame rearrangements only. Some clones are missing; in checked studies, unresolved V genes explain under half, and the rest has no known cause. Present in this sample are about 390,000 clones, about 87% of which were seen just once. The ten most abundant clones make up 2% to 2.5% of the sample. Input material: peripheral blood. These receptor sequences come from a woman between 55 and 75 years old with COVID-19, enrolled during active disease.

The chain joins TRBV7-9 to TRBJ1-3; possible D gene TRBD1, 5 bases. Trimming cost V 6 bases and J 0 bases, with 9 bases left between them. This CDR3 comprises 14 residues. Germline V gene data show CDR1 as SEHNR and CDR2 as FQNEAQ (reference sequence). CDR3 in amino acids: CASRVQGSGNTIYF. The DNA of the CDR3 is TGTGCCAGCAGGGTCCAGGGCTCTGGAAACACCATATATTTT.

The chain is built from TRBV9 and TRBJ1-4; no reliable D call. The CDR3 has 17 residues. Germline CDR1 is SGDLS and CDR2 is YYNGEE. The V end lost 0 bases, the J end lost 0 bases, and 12 bases lay between the germline ends. The DNA of the CDR3 is TGTGCCAGCAGCGTAGACGCGTACTCTTCAACTAATGAAAAACTGTTTTTT. Its protein product is CASSVDAYSSTNEKLFF. Supplemented by reference TRBV9 and TRBJ1-4, the full variable domain reads DSGVTQTPKHLITATGQRVTLRCSPRSGDLSVYWYQQSLDQGLQFLIQYYNGEERAKGNILERFSAQQFPDLHSELNLSSLELGDSALYFCASSVDAYSSTNEKLFFGSGTQLSVL.

The chain recombines TRBV5-5 with TRBJ2-3; D is possibly TRBD1 (6 bases). Germline CDR1 and CDR2: SGHKS and YYEKEE (reference sequence). The V and J ends lost 2 bases and 0 bases respectively, with 16 bases between them. The CDR3 totals 17 residues. Written as DNA, the CDR3 is TGTGCCAGCAGCTTACGACAGGCGTCAAGGAGCACAGATACGCAGTATTTT. It yields the protein CASSLRQASRSTDTQYF.

This chain connects TRBV7-3 to TRBJ2-1; 9 nucleotides align to TRBD1. The V gene end was trimmed by 1 base and the J gene end by 8 bases; junction bases not matched to a gene: 6. This CDR3 is 15 amino acids long. Germline-derived CDR1 and CDR2 are SGHTA and FQGTGA. The CDR3 spells CASSLKGTGFYEQFF. The CDR3 nucleotides read TGTGCCAGCAGCTTAAAGGGGACAGGGTTTTATGAGCAGTTCTTC.

This clone was seen only a few times. The rearrangement joins TRBV28 to TRBJ2-3, with D perhaps TRBD1 (6 bases). CDR1 is MDHEN and CDR2 is SYDVKM in the germline V gene. With 5 bases removed from V and 1 base from J, the gap between germline ends came to 13 bases. CDR3 length: 15 amino acids. The CDR3 spells CASSRSRGGTDTQYF. Written as DNA, the CDR3 is TGTGCCAGCAGTCGATCCAGGGGAGGCACAGATACGCAGTATTTT.

V and J are TRBV4-2 and TRBJ2-3, with D unresolved. The CDR3 extends over 14 amino acids. CDR1 is LGHNA and CDR2 is YNFKEQ in the germline V gene. Trimming pared 1 base from V and 4 bases from J, leaving 9 bases between. The CDR3 DNA is TGTGCCAGCAGCCAAGGAGAAGCGCCAGATACGCAGTATTTT. This codes for CASSQGEAPDTQYF.

V gene TRBV5-1 combines with J gene TRBJ1-5; D is uncertain. The CDR3 covers 13 residues. Trimming cost V 5 bases and J 5 bases, with 11 bases left between them. Germline V gene lookup returns CDR1 SGHRS and CDR2 YFSETQ. CDR3 coding DNA: TGCGCCAGCAGTCGAGGGTACGATCAGCCCCAGCATTTT. It translates to CASSRGYDQPQHF.

The genes are TRBV12-3 or TRBV12-4 and TRBJ1-5; 10 positions agree with TRBD1. CDR3 size: 13 residues. Germline trimming cut 10 bases from V and 6 bases from J; bases unmatched to any gene: 6. CDR3 bases: TGTGCCACCCGACAGGGGGCGAGTCAGCCCCAGCATTTT. Translated: CATRQGASQPQHF.

The chain is built from TRBV19 and TRBJ2-2; 14 bases agree with TRBD2. V was clipped by 4 bases and J by 4 bases; unmatched bases: 8. The CDR3 is made up of 18 amino acids. The V gene's germline CDR1 is LNHDA and CDR2 SQIVND (reference sequence). The CDR3 reads CASSTRTSGGLSTGELFF. The CDR3 nucleotides are TGTGCCAGTAGTACCCGGACTAGCGGGGGGTTGAGCACCGGGGAGCTGTTTTTT.

The gene calls are TRBV6-5 and TRBJ2-3, with D tentatively TRBD2 (7 bases). The V end was cut by 6 bases, the J end by 4 bases, with 17 bases between. The CDR3 covers 15 residues. The V gene's germline CDR1 is MNHEY and CDR2 SVGAGI. In DNA form, the CDR3 reads TGTGCCAGCAGCCCCGCGGGGGCCGGGGCAGATACGCAGTATTTT. Its protein product is CASSPAGAGADTQYF.

This chain connects TRBV1 to TRBJ2-3; the listed D gene, TRBD2, was not tested against the DNA. TRBV1 is a pseudogene segment. This CDR3 has 15 residues. This chain's CDR3 is CTSSQIAGDTDTQYF. CDR3 sequence (DNA): TGCACCAGCAGCCAGATAGCGGGGGACACAGATACGCAGTATTTT.

This rearrangement joins TRBV19 to TRBJ1-2; maybe TRBD1 (5 bases). V lost 5 bases to trimming and J lost 8 bases, with 21 bases between them. The CDR3 contains 15 residues. Germline V CDR1 and CDR2: LNHDA, SQIVND (reference sequence). The chain's CDR3 is CASSPEPDSLLGYTF. DNA of the CDR3: TGTGCCAGTAGTCCCGAGCCCGACAGTCTTCTGGGCTACACCTTC.

The CDR3 sequence is CASSLGLGVNGELFF. In DNA form, the CDR3 reads TGCGCCAGCAGCTTGGGGTTGGGCGTTAACGGGGAGCTGTTTTTT. The chain carries TRBV5-1 and TRBJ2-2, with unresolved D. Germline V gene lookup returns CDR1 SGHRS and CDR2 YFSETQ. V was trimmed by 0 bases and J by 7 bases, leaving 13 bases between them. This CDR3 contains 15 residues.

The chain employs TRBV9 and TRBJ1-2; 8 bases fit TRBD1. V lost 3 bases to trimming and J lost 4 bases; unmatched junction nucleotides: 11. This CDR3 is 16 amino acids long. Per germline, CDR1 SGDLS and CDR2 YYNGEE. CDR3 DNA: TGTGCCAGCAGCGACAGACAGGGGCCTCAGTCCTATGGCTACACCTTC. This codes for CASSDRQGPQSYGYTF.

A single count supports this clone. This chain uses TRBV3-1 (or the pseudogene TRBV3-2) with TRBJ2-7, with D perhaps matching TRBD2 (5 bases). The CDR3 is 12 residues long. CDR1 is LGHDT, CDR2 YNNKEL, per germline (reference sequence). V shed 2 bases and J shed 5 bases, with 7 bases lying between them. CDR3 amino acids: CASSQKRNEQYF. CDR3 coding DNA: TGTGCCAGCAGCCAAAAGCGGAACGAGCAGTACTTC.

The V call is TRBV24-1, the J call TRBJ2-7, with 8 bases matching TRBD1. CDR3 length equals 18 residues. Germline V gene lookup returns CDR1 KGHDR and CDR2 SFDVKD. The V segment lost 4 bases and the J segment 0 bases; nucleotides outside the gene matches: 13. CDR3 sequence: CATSEGRLDRELSYEQYF. The CDR3 nucleotides read TGTGCCACCAGTGAAGGTCGTCTGGACAGGGAGCTCTCCTACGAGCAGTACTTC.

This clone has a handful of counts. The rearrangement joins TRBV6-5 to TRBJ1-5, with D possibly being TRBD1 (6 bases). The length of the CDR3 is 15 residues. V gave up 5 bases and J gave up 6 bases, with 17 bases separating them. Looked up from germline, CDR1 is MNHEY and CDR2 is SVGAGI. CDR3 sequence reads: CASSPGGASSQPQHF. Written as DNA, the CDR3 is TGTGCCAGCAGTCCCGGGGGGGCTTCTTCTCAGCCCCAGCATTTT.

The chain carries TRBV7-2 and TRBJ1-1; D may be TRBD1 (5 bases). The length of the CDR3 is 14 residues. V lost 6 bases, J lost 0 bases, and 11 bases lay in between. Germline V gene sequence: CDR1 SGHTA, CDR2 FQGNSA. CDR3 residues: CASSPGVVNTEAFF. For the CDR3, the DNA is TGTGCCAGCAGTCCGGGGGTTGTGAACACTGAAGCTTTCTTT.

This chain connects TRBV7-9 to TRBJ1-2; 9 bases align to TRBD1. Trimming at V came to 5 bases and at J to 5 bases, leaving 9 bases not matched to a gene. Germline lookup yields CDR1 SEHNR and CDR2 FQNEAQ (reference sequence). The CDR3 loop spans 15 amino acids. This CDR3 is CASSTPDRGLYGYTF. For the CDR3, the DNA is TGTGCCAGCAGCACCCCTGACAGGGGGTTATATGGCTACACCTTC. The entire variable domain, with the rest obtained from reference TRBV7-9 and TRBJ1-2, is as follows: DTGVSQNPRHKITKRGQNVTFRCDPISEHNRLYWYRQTLGQGPEFLTYFQNEAQLEKSRLLSDRFSAERPKGSFSTLEIQRTEQGDSAMYLCASSTPDRGLYGYTFGSGTRLTVV.

This chain joins TRBV6-5 and TRBJ1-5; D is perhaps TRBD1 (6 bases). The germline gives CDR1 MNHEY, CDR2 SVGAGI. The CDR3 covers 12 residues. V dropped 8 bases and J dropped 7 bases, with 12 bases sitting between them. The DNA of the CDR3 is TGTGCCAGCGGTAGTGACAGGCAGCCCCAGCATTTT. It is translated as CASGSDRQPQHF.

The chain carries TRBV11-2 and TRBJ2-7, with TRBD1 matching 7 bases. After removal of 4 bases from V and 2 bases from J, the junction contained 8 bases not matched to a gene. Germline CDR1 and CDR2: SGHAT and FQNNGV. This CDR3 is built from 15 residues. CDR3 amino acids: CASSSDRQGAYEQYF. The CDR3 region has the DNA TGTGCCAGCAGCTCAGATCGACAGGGAGCCTACGAGCAGTACTTC. The variable domain in full, completed from reference TRBV11-2 and TRBJ2-7, reads EAGVAQSPRYKIIEKRQSVAFWCNPISGHATLYWYQQILGQGPKLLIQFQNNGVVDDSQLPKDRFSAERLKGVDSTLKIQPAKLEDSAVYLCASSSDRQGAYEQYFGPGTRLTVT.

This clone was seen only a few times. This chain uses TRBV14 with TRBJ1-4, with D perhaps matching TRBD1 (5 bases). The CDR3 runs 14 residues. Trimming stripped 2 bases from V and 7 bases from J, with 11 bases between. CDR1 is SGHDN and CDR2 is FVKESK in the germline V gene. CDR3: CASSQPGLGEKLFF. DNA for the CDR3: TGTGCCAGCAGCCAACCAGGGTTGGGTGAAAAACTGTTTTTT.

The count of this clone is one. This chain connects TRBV7-2 to TRBJ2-7, with 7 bases matching TRBD1. The CDR3 extends over 14 amino acids. In germline, CDR1 is SGHTA, CDR2 FQGNSA. Losses at the gene ends were 3 bases for V and 11 bases for J; bases not matched to a gene: 13. CDR3 residues: CASSFAGTVKQEYF. DNA of the CDR3: TGTGCCAGCAGCTTCGCCGGGACAGTAAAACAGGAGTACTTC.

The J gene is TRBJ1-5, the V gene TRBV30; 7 nucleotides agree with TRBD1. V lost 2 bases, J lost 4 bases, and 5 bases stayed unmatched. Per germline, CDR1 GTSNPN and CDR2 SVGIG (reference sequence). This CDR3 comprises 14 residues. CDR3 nucleotides: TGTGCCTGGAGTAGTTTACAGGGGAATCAGCCCCAGCATTTT. This sequence encodes CAWSSLQGNQPQHF.

This rearrangement joins TRBV24-1 to TRBJ2-1, with D maybe TRBD1 (6 bases). The CDR3 covers 13 residues. Between the trimmed V and J ends, which lost 10 bases and 5 bases, there was a span of 14 bases. The V gene's germline CDR1 is KGHDR and CDR2 SFDVKD. CDR3 sequence: CATGAAGDNEQFF. CDR3 coding DNA: TGTGCCACGGGAGCCGCAGGGGACAATGAGCAGTTCTTC.

The table lists this clone with a count of one. The chain has TRBV3-1 (or the pseudogene TRBV3-2) and TRBJ1-4; 9 bases fit TRBD1. CDR3 length: 14 amino acids. Germline lookup yields CDR1 LGHDT and CDR2 YNNKEL (reference sequence). The V gene end was trimmed by 7 bases and the J gene end by 7 bases; junction bases not matched to a gene: 7. CDR3 protein: CASTAGQGGEKLFF. CDR3 DNA: TGTGCCAGCACCGCGGGACAGGGAGGTGAAAAACTGTTTTTT.

Note on this clone: The same CDR3 also results from other DNA sequences found in this sample. The rearrangement joins TRBV5-1 to TRBJ2-7; 8 bases fit TRBD1. Unmatched junction bases numbered 3, after V lost 4 bases and J lost 0 bases. The CDR3 loop spans 14 amino acids. The germline V gene has CDR1 SGHRS and CDR2 YFSETQ. The DNA for the CDR3 is TGCGCCAGCAGCGTTACAGGGGGCTCCTACGAGCAGTACTTC. Residues: CASSVTGGSYEQYF.

The V and J genes are TRBV19 and TRBJ2-3; D uncertain. The CDR3 runs 14 residues. CDR1 and CDR2 from the germline V gene are LNHDA and SQIVND (reference sequence). Between the trimmed V and J ends, which lost 4 bases and 2 bases, there was a span of 10 bases. The CDR3 DNA is TGTGCCAGTAGTAACCGCCACTCCACAGATACGCAGTATTTT. It yields the protein CASSNRHSTDTQYF.

J is TRBJ2-2 and V is TRBV28, with D possibly TRBD1 on 5 matching bases. CDR1 is MDHEN and CDR2 is SYDVKM in the germline V gene. V dropped 6 bases and J dropped 1 base, with 12 bases sitting between them. The length of the CDR3 is 15 residues. CDR3 nucleotides: TGTGCCAGCAGCCACCGGACACAGAACACCGGGGAGCTGTTTTTT. It is translated as CASSHRTQNTGELFF.